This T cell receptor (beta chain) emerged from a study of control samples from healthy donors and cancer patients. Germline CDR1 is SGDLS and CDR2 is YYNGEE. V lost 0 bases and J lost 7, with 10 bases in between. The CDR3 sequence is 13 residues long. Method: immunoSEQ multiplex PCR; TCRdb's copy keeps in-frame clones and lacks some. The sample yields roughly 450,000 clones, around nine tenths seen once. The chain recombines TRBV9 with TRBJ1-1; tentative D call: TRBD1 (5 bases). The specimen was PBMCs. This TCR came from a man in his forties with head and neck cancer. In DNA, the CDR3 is TGTGCCAGCAGCGTAGCTTCGGGGGATGAAGCTTTCTTT. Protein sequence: CASSVASGDEAFF. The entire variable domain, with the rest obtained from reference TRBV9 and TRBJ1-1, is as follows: DSGVTQTPKHLITATGQRVTLRCSPRSGDLSVYWYQQSLDQGLQFLIQYYNGEERAKGNILERFSAQQFPDLHSELNLSSLELGDSALYFCASSVASGDEAFFGQGTRLTVV.